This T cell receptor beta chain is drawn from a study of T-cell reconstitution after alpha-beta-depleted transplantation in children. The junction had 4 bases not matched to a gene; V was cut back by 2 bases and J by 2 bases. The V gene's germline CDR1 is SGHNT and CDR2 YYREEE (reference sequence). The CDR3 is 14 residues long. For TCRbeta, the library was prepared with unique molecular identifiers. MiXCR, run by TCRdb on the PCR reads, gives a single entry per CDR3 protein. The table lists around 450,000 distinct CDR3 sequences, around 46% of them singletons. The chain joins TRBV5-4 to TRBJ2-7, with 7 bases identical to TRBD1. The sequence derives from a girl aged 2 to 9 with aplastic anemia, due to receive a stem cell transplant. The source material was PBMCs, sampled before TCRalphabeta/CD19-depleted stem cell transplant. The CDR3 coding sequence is TGTGCCAGCAGCTTAATACAGGGGACCTACGAGCAGTACTTC. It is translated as CASSLIQGTYEQYF.